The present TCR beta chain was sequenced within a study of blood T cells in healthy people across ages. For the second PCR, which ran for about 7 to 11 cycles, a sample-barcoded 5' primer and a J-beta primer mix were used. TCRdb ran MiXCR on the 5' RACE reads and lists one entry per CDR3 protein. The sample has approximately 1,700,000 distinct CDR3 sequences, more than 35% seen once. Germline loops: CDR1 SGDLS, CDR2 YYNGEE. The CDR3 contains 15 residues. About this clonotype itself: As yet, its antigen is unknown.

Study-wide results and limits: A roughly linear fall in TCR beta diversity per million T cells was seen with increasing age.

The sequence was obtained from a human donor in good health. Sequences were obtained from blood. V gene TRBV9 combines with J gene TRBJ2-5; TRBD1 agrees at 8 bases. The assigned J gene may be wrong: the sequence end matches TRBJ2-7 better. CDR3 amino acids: CASSFRQGKGYEQYF. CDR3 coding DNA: TGTGCCAGCAGCTTCAGACAGGGGAAGGGCTACGAGCAGTACTTC.